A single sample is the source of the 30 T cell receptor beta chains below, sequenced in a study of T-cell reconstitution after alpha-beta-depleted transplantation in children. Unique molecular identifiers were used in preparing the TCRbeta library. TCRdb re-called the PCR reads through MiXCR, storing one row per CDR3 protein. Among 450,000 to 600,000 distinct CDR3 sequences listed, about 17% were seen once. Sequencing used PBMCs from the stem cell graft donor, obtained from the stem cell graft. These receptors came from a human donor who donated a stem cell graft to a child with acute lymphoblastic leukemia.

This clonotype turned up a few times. CDR3 region: CASRGTGGLYEQYF. For the CDR3, the DNA is TGCGCCAGCAGGGGGACAGGGGGCCTCTACGAGCAGTACTTC. The V gene is TRBV5-1, the J gene TRBJ2-7; 12 nucleotides align to TRBD1. The CDR3 totals 14 residues. The J segment lost 3 bases and the V segment lost 5 bases, leaving 3 bases of the junction unmatched. The germline V gene encodes CDR1 SGHRS and CDR2 YFSETQ.

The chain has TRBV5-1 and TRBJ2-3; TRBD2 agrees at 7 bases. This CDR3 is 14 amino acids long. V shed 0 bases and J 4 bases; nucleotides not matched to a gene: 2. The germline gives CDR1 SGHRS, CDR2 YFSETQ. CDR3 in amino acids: CASSLDAGADTQYF. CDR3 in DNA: TGCGCCAGCAGCTTGGACGCGGGGGCAGATACGCAGTATTTT. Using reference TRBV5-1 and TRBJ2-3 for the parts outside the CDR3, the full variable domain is KAGVTQTPRYLIKTRGQQVTLSCSPISGHRSVSWYQQTPGQGLQFLFEYFSETQRNKGNFPGRFSGRQFSNSRSEMNVSTLELGDSALYLCASSLDAGADTQYFGPGTRLTVL.

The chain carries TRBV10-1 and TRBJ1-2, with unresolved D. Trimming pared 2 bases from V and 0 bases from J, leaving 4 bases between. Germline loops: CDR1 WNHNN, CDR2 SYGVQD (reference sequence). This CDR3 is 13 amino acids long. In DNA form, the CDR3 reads TGCGCCAGCAGTGAGCTTGCTAACTATGGCTACACCTTC. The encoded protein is CASSELANYGYTF.

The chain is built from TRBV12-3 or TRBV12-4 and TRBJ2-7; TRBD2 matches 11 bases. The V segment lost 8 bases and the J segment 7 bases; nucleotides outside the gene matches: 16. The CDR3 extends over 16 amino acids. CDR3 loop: CASHVSGRAISREQYF. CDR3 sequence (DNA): TGTGCCAGCCACGTTAGCGGGAGGGCCATCTCAAGGGAGCAGTACTTC.

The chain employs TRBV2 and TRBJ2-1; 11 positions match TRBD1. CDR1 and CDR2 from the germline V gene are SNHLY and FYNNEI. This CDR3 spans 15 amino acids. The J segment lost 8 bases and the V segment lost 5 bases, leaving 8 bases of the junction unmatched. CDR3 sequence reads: CASSPGTGGVDEQFF. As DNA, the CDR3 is TGTGCCAGCAGTCCTGGGACAGGGGGAGTCGATGAGCAGTTCTTC.

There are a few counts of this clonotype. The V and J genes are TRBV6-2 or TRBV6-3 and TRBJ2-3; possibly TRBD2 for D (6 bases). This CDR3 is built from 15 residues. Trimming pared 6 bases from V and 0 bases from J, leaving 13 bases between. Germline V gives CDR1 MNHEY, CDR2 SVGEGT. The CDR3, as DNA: TGTGCCAGCAGCCCCTCGGGGGTTAGCACAGATACGCAGTATTTT. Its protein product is CASSPSGVSTDTQYF.

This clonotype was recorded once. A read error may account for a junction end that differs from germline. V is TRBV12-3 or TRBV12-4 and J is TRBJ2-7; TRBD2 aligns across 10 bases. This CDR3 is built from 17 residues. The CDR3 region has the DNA TGTGCCAGCAGTTTAATGGGGCGGGGGACTAGCGTCTACGAGCATTACTTC. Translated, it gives CASSLMGRGTSVYEHYF.

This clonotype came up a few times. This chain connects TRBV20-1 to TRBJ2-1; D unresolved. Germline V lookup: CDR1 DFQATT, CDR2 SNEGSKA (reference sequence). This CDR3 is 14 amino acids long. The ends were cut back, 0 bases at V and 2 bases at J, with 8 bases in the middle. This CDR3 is CSARDITAYNEQFF. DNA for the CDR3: TGCAGTGCTAGAGATATCACCGCCTACAATGAGCAGTTCTTC.

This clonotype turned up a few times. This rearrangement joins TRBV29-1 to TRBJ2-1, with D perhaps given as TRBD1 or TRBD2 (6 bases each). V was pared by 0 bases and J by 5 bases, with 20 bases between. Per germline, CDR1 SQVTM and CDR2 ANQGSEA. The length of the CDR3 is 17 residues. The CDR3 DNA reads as TGCAGCGTTGAAGACGGCAGGGGAGGCCACCTCGACAATGAGCAGTTCTTC. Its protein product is CSVEDGRGGHLDNEQFF.

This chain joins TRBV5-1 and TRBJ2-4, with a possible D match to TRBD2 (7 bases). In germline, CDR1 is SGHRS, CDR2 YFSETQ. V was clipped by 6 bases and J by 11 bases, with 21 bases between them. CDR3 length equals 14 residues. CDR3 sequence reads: CASTLTGGANVQYF. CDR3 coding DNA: TGCGCCAGCACCTTAACGGGGGGCGCGAACGTTCAGTACTTC.

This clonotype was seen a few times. The CDR3 sequence is CASRSGTGIADTQYF. The CDR3 bases are TGCGCCAGCAGGTCCGGGACAGGGATCGCAGATACGCAGTATTTT. This chain connects TRBV5-1 to TRBJ2-3; TRBD1 matches 9 bases. The V and J ends lost 5 bases and 4 bases, in that order; junction bases with no gene match: 8. Germline V lookup: CDR1 SGHRS, CDR2 YFSETQ. CDR3 length: 15 amino acids.

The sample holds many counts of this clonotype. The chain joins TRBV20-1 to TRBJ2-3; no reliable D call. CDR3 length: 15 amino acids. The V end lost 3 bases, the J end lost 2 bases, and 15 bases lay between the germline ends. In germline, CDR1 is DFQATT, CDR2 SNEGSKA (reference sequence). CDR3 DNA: TGCAGTGCTAGGGAGTCCGCGAGACCCACAGATACGCAGTATTTT. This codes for CSARESARPTDTQYF.

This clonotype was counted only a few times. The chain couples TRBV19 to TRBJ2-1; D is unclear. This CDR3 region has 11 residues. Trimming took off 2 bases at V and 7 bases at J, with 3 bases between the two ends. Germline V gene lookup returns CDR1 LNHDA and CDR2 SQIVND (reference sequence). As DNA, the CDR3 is TGTGCCAGTAGTATAAGGAATGAGCAGTTCTTC. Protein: CASSIRNEQFF.

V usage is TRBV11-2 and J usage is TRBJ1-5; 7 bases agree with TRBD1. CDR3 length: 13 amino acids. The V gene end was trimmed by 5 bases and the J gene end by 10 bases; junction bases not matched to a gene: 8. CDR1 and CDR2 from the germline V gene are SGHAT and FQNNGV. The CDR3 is CASSTSTGEPQHF. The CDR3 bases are TGTGCCAGCAGCACGTCCACAGGGGAACCCCAGCATTTT.

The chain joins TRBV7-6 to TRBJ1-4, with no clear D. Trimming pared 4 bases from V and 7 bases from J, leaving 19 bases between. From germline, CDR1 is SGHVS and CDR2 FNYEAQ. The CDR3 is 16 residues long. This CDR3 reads CASSYAARLNGEKLFF. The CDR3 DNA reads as TGTGCCAGCAGCTACGCGGCCCGCCTGAATGGTGAAAAACTGTTTTTT.

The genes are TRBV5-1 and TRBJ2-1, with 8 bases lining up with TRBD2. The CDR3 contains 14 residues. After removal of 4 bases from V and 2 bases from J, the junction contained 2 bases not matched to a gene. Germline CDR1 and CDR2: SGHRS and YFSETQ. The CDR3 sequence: CASSAGGAYNEQFF. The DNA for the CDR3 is TGCGCCAGCAGCGCGGGGGGAGCCTACAATGAGCAGTTCTTC.

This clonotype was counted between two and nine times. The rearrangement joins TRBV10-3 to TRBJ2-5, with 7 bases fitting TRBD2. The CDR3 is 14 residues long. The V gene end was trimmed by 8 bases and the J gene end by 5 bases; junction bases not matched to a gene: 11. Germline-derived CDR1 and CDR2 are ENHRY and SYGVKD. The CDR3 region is CAIGGGQLGETQYF. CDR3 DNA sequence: TGTGCCATCGGGGGGGGTCAACTTGGGGAGACCCAGTACTTC.

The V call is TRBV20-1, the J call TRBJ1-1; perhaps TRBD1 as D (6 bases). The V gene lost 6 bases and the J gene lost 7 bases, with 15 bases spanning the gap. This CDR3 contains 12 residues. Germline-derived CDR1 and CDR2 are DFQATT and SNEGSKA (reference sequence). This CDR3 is CSADGGAVEAFF. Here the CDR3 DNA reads TGCAGTGCAGACGGGGGGGCGGTTGAAGCTTTCTTT.

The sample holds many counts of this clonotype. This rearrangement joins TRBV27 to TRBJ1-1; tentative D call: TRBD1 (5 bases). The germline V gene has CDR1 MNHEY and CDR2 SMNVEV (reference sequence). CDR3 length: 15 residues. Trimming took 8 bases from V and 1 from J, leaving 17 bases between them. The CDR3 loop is CASAFRDASNTEAFF. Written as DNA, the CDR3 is TGTGCCAGCGCATTTCGGGACGCATCGAACACTGAAGCTTTCTTT.

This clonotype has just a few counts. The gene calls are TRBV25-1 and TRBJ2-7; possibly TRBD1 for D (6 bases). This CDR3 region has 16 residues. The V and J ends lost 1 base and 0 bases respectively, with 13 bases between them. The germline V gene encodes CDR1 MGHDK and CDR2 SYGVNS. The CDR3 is CASSESGGKSSYEQYF. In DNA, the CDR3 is TGTGCCAGCAGTGAATCTGGGGGCAAGAGCTCCTACGAGCAGTACTTC.

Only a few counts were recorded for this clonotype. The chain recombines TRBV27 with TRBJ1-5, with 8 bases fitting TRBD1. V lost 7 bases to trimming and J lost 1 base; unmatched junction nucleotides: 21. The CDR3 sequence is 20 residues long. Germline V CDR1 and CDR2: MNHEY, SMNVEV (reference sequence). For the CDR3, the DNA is TGTGCCAGCAAGCCTCACGGGTTGACAGGGGAGTTGAGGAGCAATCAGCCCCAGCATTTT. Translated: CASKPHGLTGELRSNQPQHF.

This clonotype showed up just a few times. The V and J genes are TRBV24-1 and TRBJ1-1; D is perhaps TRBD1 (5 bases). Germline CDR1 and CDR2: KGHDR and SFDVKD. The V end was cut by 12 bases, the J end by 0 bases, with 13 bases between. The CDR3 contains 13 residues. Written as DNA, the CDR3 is TGTGCCCGTCAGAGGGGAGTGAACACTGAAGCTTTCTTT. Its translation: CARQRGVNTEAFF.

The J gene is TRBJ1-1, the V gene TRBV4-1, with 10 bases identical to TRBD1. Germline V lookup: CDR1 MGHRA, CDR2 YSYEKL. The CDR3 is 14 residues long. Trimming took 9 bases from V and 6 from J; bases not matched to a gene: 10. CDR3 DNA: TGCGCCAGTGCCTTAGGGACAGGGGTCTCTGAAGCTTTCTTT. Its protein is CASALGTGVSEAFF.

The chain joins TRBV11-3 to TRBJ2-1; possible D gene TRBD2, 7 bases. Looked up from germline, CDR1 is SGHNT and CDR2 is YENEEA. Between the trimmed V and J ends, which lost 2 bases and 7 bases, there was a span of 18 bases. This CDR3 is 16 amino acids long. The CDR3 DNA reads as TGTGCCAGCAGCTTATCTTTGGGGGGGCCCACGAATGAGCAGTTCTTC. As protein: CASSLSLGGPTNEQFF. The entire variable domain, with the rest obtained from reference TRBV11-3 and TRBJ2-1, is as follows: EAGVVQSPRYKIIEKKQPVAFWCNPISGHNTLYWYLQNLGQGPELLIRYENEEAVDDSQLPKDRFSAERLKGVDSTLKIQPAELGDSAVYLCASSLSLGGPTNEQFFGPGTRLTVL.

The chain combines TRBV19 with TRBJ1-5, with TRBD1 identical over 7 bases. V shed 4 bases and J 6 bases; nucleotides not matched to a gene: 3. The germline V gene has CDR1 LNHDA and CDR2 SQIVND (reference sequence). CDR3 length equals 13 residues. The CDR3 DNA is TGTGCCAGTAGTACGACAGGGCTTCAGCCCCAGCATTTT. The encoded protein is CASSTTGLQPQHF.

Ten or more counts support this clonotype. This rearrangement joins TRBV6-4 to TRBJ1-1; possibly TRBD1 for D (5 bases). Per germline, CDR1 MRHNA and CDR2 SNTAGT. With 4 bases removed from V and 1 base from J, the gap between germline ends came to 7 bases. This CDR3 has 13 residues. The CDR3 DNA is TGTGCCAGCAGTGTTAGGGGGAACACTGAAGCTTTCTTT. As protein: CASSVRGNTEAFF.

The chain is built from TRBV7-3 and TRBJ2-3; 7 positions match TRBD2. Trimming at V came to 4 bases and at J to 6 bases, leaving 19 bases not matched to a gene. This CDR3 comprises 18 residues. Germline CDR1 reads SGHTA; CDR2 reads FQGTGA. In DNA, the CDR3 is TGTGCCAGCAGCTCTGAACAAAGCGGGAACTTGAATTTTGATACGCAGTATTTT. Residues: CASSSEQSGNLNFDTQYF.

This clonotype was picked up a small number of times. The CDR3 protein is CASSQLSGRAGEQFF. CDR3 coding DNA: TGCGCCAGCAGCCAATTATCCGGGAGGGCGGGCGAGCAGTTCTTC. V usage is TRBV4-1 and J usage is TRBJ2-1, with TRBD2 identical over 8 bases. V gave up 2 bases and J gave up 10 bases; unmatched junction bases: 10. Germline assignment: CDR1 MGHRA and CDR2 YSYEKL. This CDR3 comprises 15 residues.

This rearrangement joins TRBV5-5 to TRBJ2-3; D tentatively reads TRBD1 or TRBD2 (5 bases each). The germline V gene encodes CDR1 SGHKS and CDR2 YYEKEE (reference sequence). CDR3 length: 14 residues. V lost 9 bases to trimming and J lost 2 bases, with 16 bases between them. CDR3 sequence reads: CATAIGGLTDTQYF. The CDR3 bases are TGTGCCACAGCTATTGGGGGTCTCACAGATACGCAGTATTTT. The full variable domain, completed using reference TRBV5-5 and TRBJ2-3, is DAGVTQSPTHLIKTRGQQVTLRCSPISGHKSVSWYQQVLGQGPQFIFQYYEKEERGRGNFPDRFSARQFPNYSSELNVNALLLGDSALYLCATAIGGLTDTQYFGPGTRLTVL.

Here the CDR3 reads CSARDSPYNEKLFF. CDR3 bases: TGCAGTGCTAGAGATTCACCCTATAATGAAAAACTGTTTTTT. The chain recombines TRBV20-1 with TRBJ1-4; the D is unclear. Germline-derived CDR1 and CDR2 are DFQATT and SNEGSKA (reference sequence). The germline V and J ends were trimmed by 0 bases and 4 bases, with 9 bases remaining between them. The CDR3 totals 14 residues.